These 30 T cell receptor beta chains were all obtained from the same sample, sequenced in a study of T cells in Graves' hyperthyroidism and ophthalmopathy. The investigators amplified TCR beta CDR3 regions from RNA transcripts. HTBI primers were the set used in a first-round RT-PCR of the TCR CDR3. TCRdb reanalysed the multiplex PCR reads using MiXCR and keeps one entry per CDR3 protein. The sample lists 300,000 or so distinct CDR3 sequences, 18% occurring once. What was sequenced was blood. The receptors come from a woman between 50 and 59 years old with Graves' hyperthyroidism.

For this clonotype: At one of its ends the junction is not consistent with the germline gene, which may arise from a read error. This chain connects TRBV20-1 to TRBJ2-1, with 10 bases that match TRBD2. CDR1 DFQATT and CDR2 SNEGSKA come from the germline V gene (reference sequence). The CDR3 has 16 residues. The CDR3 bases are TGCAGTGCTAGACCTAGCGGGGGTTTCTCCTACAATGAGCGGTTCTTC. Translation gives CSARPSGGFSYNERFF.

This clonotype appeared a single time. Being one base from a much bigger clone, this may be a read error. This sequence joins TRBV7-2 and TRBJ2-7; 7 nucleotides line up with TRBD1. The J segment lost 7 bases and the V segment lost 5 bases, leaving 8 bases of the junction unmatched. Looked up from germline, CDR1 is SGHTA and CDR2 is FQGNSA. This CDR3 is built from 13 residues. The CDR3 DNA is TGTGCCAGCAGCCTCACAGGGGACCATGAGCAGTACTTC. This encodes CASSLTGDHEQYF.

Remarks on this clonotype: A much larger clone lies one base from this, so it may be a read error. The chain carries TRBV5-4 and TRBJ1-6, with a possible D match to TRBD1 (6 bases). The V gene lost 3 bases and the J gene lost 11 bases, with 15 bases spanning the gap. The CDR3 sequence is 14 residues long. CDR1 is SGHNT and CDR2 is YYREEE in the germline V gene (reference sequence). Written as DNA, the CDR3 is TGTGCCAGCAGCTCAAACCGGGACATGGCACCCCTCCACTTT. Translated: CASSSNRDMAPLHF.

This clonotype was picked up a small number of times. V gene TRBV6-1 combines with J gene TRBJ1-3; 8 nucleotides align to TRBD1. V was pared by 6 bases and J by 8 bases, with 9 bases of the junction left unmatched. The CDR3 covers 14 residues. Germline CDR1 MNHNS, CDR2 SASEGT. The DNA for the CDR3 is TGTGCCAGCAGCGCAGGGACAGGTAGTGACACCATATATTTT. Its protein product is CASSAGTGSDTIYF.

This clonotype came up a few times. The gene calls are TRBV29-1 and TRBJ2-1, with TRBD2 identical over 10 bases. Germline CDR1 and CDR2: SQVTM and ANQGSEA. The CDR3 is 15 amino acids. Unmatched junction bases numbered 5, after V lost 2 bases and J lost 4 bases. The CDR3 nucleotides are TGCAGCGTTGAACTCGCAGCGGGGGGGTACAATGAGCAGTTCTTC. As protein: CSVELAAGGYNEQFF.

This clonotype came up many times. J is TRBJ2-7 and V is TRBV10-2, with D perhaps assigned TRBD1 or TRBD2 (5 bases each). V lost 6 bases and J 3 bases, leaving 18 bases between the germline ends. The germline CDR1 and CDR2 sequences are WSHSY and SAAADI. The CDR3 has 15 residues. The CDR3 bases are TGCGCCAGCAGGGGGACCCCGGGGCAGGACTACGAGCAGTACTTC. The encoded protein is CASRGTPGQDYEQYF.

This clonotype came up many times. The V call is TRBV2, the J call TRBJ2-5; TRBD2 matches 7 bases. The CDR3 contains 14 residues. Trimming at V came to 6 bases and at J to 7 bases, leaving 11 bases not matched to a gene. CDR1 is SNHLY, CDR2 FYNNEI, per germline. CDR3: CASSSLAASSTQYF. The CDR3 DNA follows: TGTGCCAGCAGCTCTCTAGCGGCCTCATCGACCCAGTACTTC.

This clonotype was counted a few times. The chain links TRBV29-1 to TRBJ2-7, with D tentatively TRBD2 (5 bases). CDR3 length equals 15 residues. Trimming left V 4 bases short and J 2 bases short, with 18 bases between. Germline lookup yields CDR1 SQVTM and CDR2 ANQGSEA. This CDR3 is CSVAGTIVGTYEQYF. CDR3 coding DNA: TGCAGCGTTGCGGGAACTATCGTAGGGACCTACGAGCAGTACTTC.

This clonotype was found many times. The chain's CDR3 is CASSQDHGGSYEQYF. In nucleotides, the CDR3 is TGTGCCAGCAGCCAAGATCATGGGGGTTCCTACGAGCAGTACTTC. The chain couples TRBV3-1 to TRBJ2-7; D may match TRBD1 or TRBD2 (5 bases each). The germline gives CDR1 LGHDT, CDR2 YNNKEL (reference sequence). The V gene lost 0 bases and the J gene lost 1 base, with 10 bases spanning the gap. The CDR3 covers 15 residues.

The V and J genes are TRBV19 and TRBJ1-5; 8 bases line up with TRBD1. Losses at the gene ends were 7 bases for V and 3 bases for J; bases not matched to a gene: 2. The germline V gene has CDR1 LNHDA and CDR2 SQIVND (reference sequence). The CDR3 runs 13 residues. The CDR3 is CASKTGDNQPQHF. The CDR3 DNA is TGTGCCAGTAAGACAGGGGACAATCAGCCCCAGCATTTT.

This clonotype occurred a few times. The rearrangement links TRBV5-1 to TRBJ1-4, with D possibly being TRBD1 (5 bases). V was cut by 3 bases and J by 7 bases, with 13 bases left in between. The CDR3 has 14 residues. Germline assignment: CDR1 SGHRS and CDR2 YFSETQ. In nucleotides, the CDR3 is TGCGCCAGCAGCTCCGGGACGGGGTCTGAAAAACTGTTTTTT. Its protein product is CASSSGTGSEKLFF.

This clonotype was observed a handful of times. The genes are TRBV19 and TRBJ2-7; D possibly corresponds to TRBD1 (6 bases). CDR3 size: 15 residues. Per the germline V gene, CDR1 is LNHDA and CDR2 is SQIVND (reference sequence). V gave up 3 bases and J gave up 4 bases, with 16 bases separating them. The CDR3: CASSMVNRELYEQYF. DNA for the CDR3: TGTGCCAGTAGTATGGTGAACAGGGAGTTATACGAGCAGTACTTC.

This chain links TRBV7-8 with TRBJ2-7; D remains unclear. V lost 5 bases to trimming and J lost 7 bases, with 12 bases between them. CDR1 is SGHVS, CDR2 FQNEAQ, per germline. The CDR3 runs to 12 residues. Written as DNA, the CDR3 is TGTGCCAGCAGCCCGCTGGCCGGAGAGCAGTACTTC. This encodes CASSPLAGEQYF.

This clonotype was recorded at least ten times. The chain uses TRBV3-1 and TRBJ2-3; no clear D. Germline-derived CDR1 and CDR2 are LGHDT and YNNKEL (reference sequence). V shed 1 base and J shed 3 bases, with 8 bases lying between them. This CDR3 contains 14 residues. CDR3 sequence: CASSQGVGTDTQYF. The CDR3 DNA follows: TGTGCCAGCAGCCAAGGGGTCGGGACAGATACGCAGTATTTT.

J is TRBJ1-3 and V is TRBV4-1, with unresolved D. Trimming removed 2 bases at V and 0 bases at J, with 11 bases between. Germline lookup yields CDR1 MGHRA and CDR2 YSYEKL. The CDR3 spans 16 residues. CDR3 sequence reads: CASSQPDGGSGNTIYF. The DNA of the CDR3 is TGCGCCAGCAGCCAACCTGACGGTGGCTCTGGAAACACCATATATTTT.

The chain employs TRBV2 and TRBJ2-1; TRBD2 aligns across 9 bases. The CDR3 loop spans 14 amino acids. The trim removed 5 bases at V and 10 bases at J, leaving 9 bases unmatched. CDR1 and CDR2 from the germline V gene are SNHLY and FYNNEI. Here the CDR3 reads CASSPAGGPAEQFF. In nucleotides, the CDR3 is TGTGCCAGCAGTCCGGCGGGAGGGCCGGCGGAGCAGTTCTTC. The entire variable domain, with the rest obtained from reference TRBV2 and TRBJ2-1, is as follows: EPEVTQTPSHQVTQMGQEVILRCVPISNHLYFYWYRQILGQKVEFLVSFYNNEISEKSEIFDDQFSVERPDGSNFTLKIRSTKLEDSAMYFCASSPAGGPAEQFFGPGTRLTVL.

The V gene is TRBV7-2, the J gene TRBJ1-2; D is perhaps TRBD1 (6 bases). CDR1 is SGHTA, CDR2 FQGNSA, per germline. V was trimmed by 3 bases and J by 0 bases, leaving 8 bases between them. There are 14 residues in the CDR3. Here the CDR3 reads CASSFDRSNYGYTF. The CDR3 DNA sequence: TGTGCCAGCAGCTTCGACAGGTCTAACTATGGCTACACCTTC.

The table lists this clonotype with a few counts. The chain recombines TRBV6-1 with TRBJ2-5, with D unclear. The CDR3 is 9 residues long. V was trimmed by 8 bases and J by 4 bases, leaving 2 bases between them. Germline V gives CDR1 MNHNS, CDR2 SASEGT. CDR3 bases: TGTGCCAGCTCAGAGACCCAGTACTTC. Its translation is CASSETQYF.

Only a few counts were recorded for this clonotype. This chain uses TRBV7-2 with TRBJ2-5; maybe TRBD1 (5 bases). The CDR3 is 13 residues long. The V and J ends lost 6 bases and 5 bases respectively, with 13 bases between them. Germline assignment: CDR1 SGHTA and CDR2 FQGNSA. Here the CDR3 DNA reads TGTGCCAGCAGAGAAGGGGCTGGGGAGACCCAGTACTTC. Translating it yields CASREGAGETQYF.

The V call is TRBV19, the J call TRBJ2-5, with 9 bases lining up with TRBD1. Germline CDR1 and CDR2: LNHDA and SQIVND (reference sequence). The length of the CDR3 is 13 residues. J gave up 4 bases and V 6 bases, and 3 bases lay outside the gene matches. The chain's CDR3 is CASRRTGAETQYF. CDR3 DNA sequence: TGTGCCAGTAGAAGGACAGGGGCAGAGACCCAGTACTTC.

This rearrangement joins TRBV7-8 to TRBJ2-7; TRBD1 aligns across 11 bases. CDR1 SGHVS and CDR2 FQNEAQ come from the germline V gene. V shed 6 bases, J shed 0 bases, and the junction held 4 bases outside the gene matches. The CDR3 runs 15 residues. In nucleotides, the CDR3 is TGTGCCAGCAGTATCGGACAGGGGGCCTCCTACGAGCAGTACTTC. Translation: CASSIGQGASYEQYF. The full variable domain, its missing parts supplied by reference TRBV7-8 and TRBJ2-7, is GAGVSQSPRYKVAKRGQDVALRCDPISGHVSLFWYQQALGQGPEFLTYFQNEAQLDKSGLPSDRFFAERPEGSVSTLKIQRTQQEDSAVYLCASSIGQGASYEQYFGPGTRLTVT.

The CDR3 sequence: CASESAAGGYLGGPTDTQYF. The CDR3 DNA reads as TGTGCCAGCGAGAGCGCGGCAGGGGGCTATCTGGGCGGTCCCACAGATACGCAGTATTTT. This rearrangement joins TRBV13 to TRBJ2-3; 8 nucleotides agree with TRBD1. Germline CDR1 PRHDT, CDR2 FYEKMQ (reference sequence). This CDR3 has 20 residues. The trim removed 8 bases at V and 2 bases at J, leaving 24 bases unmatched.

There are a few counts of this clonotype. V usage is TRBV12-3 or TRBV12-4 and J usage is TRBJ1-2; the D gene is possibly TRBD1 (5 bases). V shed 5 bases and J shed 3 bases, with 10 bases lying between them. CDR3 size: 13 residues. The CDR3 sequence: CASSPDRYYGYTF. The DNA for the CDR3 is TGTGCCAGCAGTCCCGACAGATACTATGGCTACACCTTC.

The chain combines TRBV7-9 with TRBJ2-3, with 7 bases aligning to TRBD1. J was trimmed by 1 base and V by 4 bases; bases with no gene match: 2. This CDR3 contains 14 residues. The germline V gene encodes CDR1 SEHNR and CDR2 FQNEAQ (reference sequence). CDR3 region: CASSSDRGTDTQYF. DNA of the CDR3: TGTGCCAGCAGCTCCGACAGGGGCACAGATACGCAGTATTTT.

This chain joins TRBV4-1 and TRBJ2-4, with 8 positions matching TRBD1. Unmatched junction bases numbered 5, after V lost 3 bases and J lost 4 bases. The CDR3 contains 15 residues. Germline CDR1 reads MGHRA; CDR2 reads YSYEKL. The CDR3 spells CASSQVTGEKNIQYF. CDR3 DNA: TGCGCCAGCAGCCAGGTGACAGGGGAGAAAAACATTCAGTACTTC.

On this clonotype itself: This may be a read error, as it is one base from a much larger clone. This chain connects TRBV10-1 to TRBJ2-7; D uncertain. Germline-derived CDR1 and CDR2 are WNHNN and SYGVQD (reference sequence). V lost 0 bases and J 6 bases, leaving 3 bases between the germline ends. This CDR3 has 11 residues. The CDR3 DNA follows: TGCGCCAGCAGTGAGTCAATCGAGCAGTACTTC. It codes for CASSESIEQYF.

The chain employs TRBV5-1 and TRBJ2-7, with TRBD2 identical over 8 bases. Trimming at V came to 0 bases and at J to 2 bases, leaving 7 bases not matched to a gene. CDR3 size: 16 residues. Germline CDR1 SGHRS, CDR2 YFSETQ. The CDR3 sequence is CASSLVPTSGAYEQYF. CDR3 in DNA: TGCGCCAGCAGCTTGGTCCCCACTAGCGGAGCCTACGAGCAGTACTTC. The whole variable domain, remainder taken from reference TRBV5-1 and TRBJ2-7, is KAGVTQTPRYLIKTRGQQVTLSCSPISGHRSVSWYQQTPGQGLQFLFEYFSETQRNKGNFPGRFSGRQFSNSRSEMNVSTLELGDSALYLCASSLVPTSGAYEQYFGPGTRLTVT.

The chain has TRBV10-1 and TRBJ2-3; perhaps TRBD1 as D (6 bases). This CDR3 is built from 14 residues. Per the germline V gene, CDR1 is WNHNN and CDR2 is SYGVQD (reference sequence). V dropped 3 bases and J dropped 2 bases, with 9 bases sitting between them. The CDR3: CASSDGGYTDTQYF. The CDR3 DNA reads as TGCGCCAGCAGTGATGGGGGCTACACAGATACGCAGTATTTT.

There are many counts of this clonotype. The genes are TRBV2 and TRBJ2-5, with unresolved D. V shed 5 bases and J shed 2 bases, with 9 bases lying between them. In germline, CDR1 is SNHLY, CDR2 FYNNEI. The CDR3 runs to 13 residues. In nucleotides, the CDR3 is TGTGCCAGCAGTCGGGCCATACAAGAGACCCAGTACTTC. Amino acids: CASSRAIQETQYF. The variable domain in full, with the rest retrieved from reference TRBV2 and TRBJ2-5, is EPEVTQTPSHQVTQMGQEVILRCVPISNHLYFYWYRQILGQKVEFLVSFYNNEISEKSEIFDDQFSVERPDGSNFTLKIRSTKLEDSAMYFCASSRAIQETQYFGPGTRLLVL.

The chain is built from TRBV19 and TRBJ2-2; 9 positions match TRBD2. Per germline, CDR1 LNHDA and CDR2 SQIVND (reference sequence). Germline trimming cut 6 bases from V and 2 bases from J; bases unmatched to any gene: 16. This CDR3 spans 19 amino acids. CDR3 in amino acids: CASSPSRSGRQSNTGELFF. DNA for the CDR3: TGTGCCAGTAGCCCGAGTAGAAGCGGGAGGCAATCAAACACCGGGGAGCTGTTTTTT.